The 28 T cell receptor beta chains reported below all come from one sample, sequenced in a study of OX40 agonist ivuxolimab in advanced cancers. Sequenced by immunoSEQ multiplex PCR; TCRdb stores in-frame clones only, minus some. This table holds around 26,000 clones, approximately 91% found once. Source: CD4+ or CD8+ T cells sorted from blood, taken in a trial of the OX40 agonist ivuxolimab. The source of these receptors is an adult with an advanced solid tumor such as melanoma, head and neck, liver or kidney cancer.

The V gene is TRBV7-2, the J gene TRBJ1-5; TRBD1 aligns across 7 bases. CDR1 and CDR2 (germline): SGHTA, FQGNSA. CDR3 length: 15 amino acids. The trim removed 5 bases at V and 9 bases at J, leaving 13 bases unmatched. The CDR3 here is CASSADQGGVGPQHF. Written as DNA, the CDR3 is TGTGCCAGCAGCGCCGATCAGGGGGGCGTGGGGCCCCAGCATTTT.

The chain employs TRBV5-1 and TRBJ1-2, with D perhaps TRBD1 (6 bases). With 5 bases removed from V and 4 bases from J, the gap between germline ends came to 21 bases. The V gene's germline CDR1 is SGHRS and CDR2 YFSETQ. CDR3 length: 16 residues. The CDR3, as DNA: TGCGCCAGCAGTGACACAGTTGGGGGGCGCGTCTATGGCTACACCTTC. This codes for CASSDTVGGRVYGYTF.

With regard to this clone: A read error may produce the germline difference seen at one junction end. The CDR3 region is CASSLAGSGEQFF. The CDR3 DNA follows: TGTGCTAGCAGCTTAGCGGGTTCGGGTGAGCAGTTCTTC. The chain uses TRBV7-7 and TRBJ2-1; the match to TRBD2 covers 7 bases. Per the germline V gene, CDR1 is SSHAT and CDR2 is FNYEAQ (reference sequence). The CDR3 sequence is 13 residues long.

The rearrangement uses TRBV7-2 and TRBJ1-2; D not certain. Germline V gene sequence: CDR1 SGHTA, CDR2 FQGNSA. This CDR3 comprises 15 residues. V was shortened by 4 bases and J by 3 bases, with 15 bases between the two germline ends. This CDR3 reads CASSYYDKLHYGYTF. CDR3 in DNA: TGTGCCAGCAGCTATTACGACAAGCTACACTATGGCTACACCTTC.

This chain connects TRBV6-6 to TRBJ2-6; D call uncertain. V was shortened by 10 bases and J by 2 bases, with 12 bases between the two germline ends. Germline values: CDR1 MNHNY, CDR2 SVGAGI (reference sequence). The length of the CDR3 is 14 residues. The DNA for the CDR3 is TGTGCCACCTCCGCGGAGACTGGGGCCAACGTCCTGACTTTC. This translates into CATSAETGANVLTF.

This clone was observed a handful of times. This sequence joins TRBV7-9 and TRBJ1-4, with 8 bases that match TRBD1. CDR3 size: 14 residues. The V and J ends lost 5 bases and 4 bases, in that order; junction bases with no gene match: 3. The germline gives CDR1 SEHNR, CDR2 FQNEAQ (reference sequence). This chain's CDR3 is CASSRDRSNEKLFF. CDR3 nucleotide sequence: TGTGCCAGCAGCCGGGACAGGAGTAATGAAAAACTGTTTTTT.

This clone has only a few counts. The gene calls are TRBV20-1 and TRBJ2-7; D is unclear. Deletions cut 5 bases from V and 3 bases from J, with 8 bases between. The V gene's germline CDR1 is DFQATT and CDR2 SNEGSKA (reference sequence). The CDR3 is made up of 11 amino acids. As DNA, the CDR3 is TGCAGTGCTCAGGAGAACTACGAGCAGTACTTC. It encodes CSAQENYEQYF.

V is TRBV10-3 and J is TRBJ2-3; tentative D call: TRBD1 (6 bases). The CDR3 contains 13 residues. Deletions cut 11 bases from V and 5 bases from J, with 17 bases between. The V gene's germline CDR1 is ENHRY and CDR2 SYGVKD. The CDR3 DNA sequence: TGTGCCGTCTTGCAGGGGTCCGAAGATACGCAGTATTTT. It specifies CAVLQGSEDTQYF.

The chain is built from TRBV6-5 and TRBJ1-1, with 7 bases matching TRBD1. V trimming: 5 bases; J trimming: 3 bases; junction bases outside the gene matches: 6. The CDR3 is made up of 14 amino acids. CDR1 and CDR2 from the germline V gene are MNHEY and SVGAGI. The CDR3 spells CASSTDRVYTEAFF. In DNA, the CDR3 is TGTGCCAGCAGTACTGACAGGGTTTACACTGAAGCTTTCTTT.

The genes are TRBV5-1 and TRBJ1-2; TRBD1 might be the D (5 bases). The CDR3 covers 15 residues. V was cut by 3 bases and J by 6 bases, with 18 bases left in between. CDR1 and CDR2 (germline): SGHRS, YFSETQ. This CDR3 is CASSWGPGTLHGYTF. The DNA for the CDR3 is TGCGCCAGCAGCTGGGGTCCCGGGACCCTCCATGGCTACACCTTC.

The rearrangement links TRBV18 to TRBJ2-5; the match to TRBD1 covers 8 bases. CDR1 KGHSH and CDR2 LQKENI come from the germline V gene. The CDR3 has 14 amino acids. With V trimmed by 5 bases and J by 4 bases, 6 bases remained unmatched. The CDR3: CASSEVGQAETQYF. In nucleotides, the CDR3 is TGTGCCAGCTCAGAGGTGGGACAGGCAGAGACCCAGTACTTC.

The gene calls are TRBV7-9 and TRBJ1-1, with a possible D match to TRBD1 (5 bases). Trimming removed 1 base at V and 0 bases at J, with 9 bases between. The CDR3 loop spans 15 amino acids. Germline values: CDR1 SEHNR, CDR2 FQNEAQ (reference sequence). The CDR3 DNA is TGTGCCAGCAGCTTAGTTGCGGGGCTGAACACTGAAGCTTTCTTT. It is translated as CASSLVAGLNTEAFF.

The chain has TRBV7-9 and TRBJ2-3, with D unclear. CDR3 size: 17 residues. Germline CDR1 and CDR2: SEHNR and FQNEAQ (reference sequence). V lost 1 base, J lost 2 bases, and 16 bases lay in between. The CDR3 DNA reads TGTGCCAGCAGCTTAGTCGGACGGATTCGTCTCACAGATACGCAGTATTTT. This encodes CASSLVGRIRLTDTQYF.

This chain connects TRBV29-1 to TRBJ2-3; the D call may be TRBD1 or TRBD2 (5 bases each). Germline CDR1 reads SQVTM; CDR2 reads ANQGSEA. V lost 5 bases to trimming and J lost 2 bases, with 17 bases between them. There are 15 residues in the CDR3. The CDR3 nucleotides read TGCAGCGTTCCGGGTGTCTGGGGGAACACAGATACGCAGTATTTT. Translation gives CSVPGVWGNTDTQYF.

A single count supports this clone. The rearrangement uses TRBV10-2 and TRBJ2-1; D remains ambiguous. Germline-derived CDR1 and CDR2 are WSHSY and SAAADI. Deletions cut 6 bases from V and 0 bases from J, with 18 bases between. CDR3 length equals 17 residues. CDR3 nucleotides: TGCGCCAGCAGGAAAAATGAGGCTTTTGGCTCCTACAATGAGCAGTTCTTC. This translates into CASRKNEAFGSYNEQFF.

This chain links TRBV27 with TRBJ1-1; tentatively, D is TRBD1 (6 bases). Germline V CDR1 and CDR2: MNHEY, SMNVEV (reference sequence). V lost 2 bases to trimming and J lost 0 bases, with 13 bases between them. The length of the CDR3 is 16 residues. The CDR3 loop is CASSLGPGALNTEAFF. The CDR3 nucleotides are TGTGCCAGCAGTTTAGGGCCAGGGGCTTTGAACACTGAAGCTTTCTTT.

This rearrangement joins TRBV5-1 to TRBJ2-1; 12 bases line up with TRBD2. After removal of 3 bases from V and 4 bases from J, the junction contained 2 bases not matched to a gene. Germline V CDR1 and CDR2: SGHRS, YFSETQ. The CDR3 sequence is 15 residues long. This chain's CDR3 is CASSSLAGGYNEQFF. CDR3 DNA: TGCGCCAGCAGCTCTCTAGCGGGGGGGTACAATGAGCAGTTCTTC.

The V and J genes are TRBV7-2 and TRBJ1-1; weak D call: TRBD1 (5 bases). This CDR3 spans 15 amino acids. The V end was cut by 2 bases, the J end by 1 base, with 11 bases between. The germline V gene encodes CDR1 SGHTA and CDR2 FQGNSA. The CDR3 nucleotides are TGTGCCAGCAGCTTACCGAGACAGAAGAACACTGAAGCTTTCTTT. Its protein is CASSLPRQKNTEAFF.

The rearrangement uses TRBV5-1 and TRBJ1-5; D is undetermined. The CDR3 has 13 residues. CDR1 and CDR2 (germline): SGHRS, YFSETQ. V lost 0 bases and J 9 bases, leaving 10 bases between the germline ends. The CDR3 is CASSLDGPRPQHF. The CDR3 DNA is TGCGCCAGCAGCTTGGACGGCCCCAGGCCCCAGCATTTT.

To note about this clone: A read error is likely here: a far larger clone is one base away. V and J are TRBV5-1 and TRBJ2-5; 13 positions match TRBD2. The assigned J gene may be wrong: the sequence end matches TRBJ2-7 better. The CDR3 spans 15 residues. Looked up from germline, CDR1 is SGHRS and CDR2 is YFSETQ. The CDR3 loop reads CASSETSGGGYEQYF. The CDR3, as DNA: TGCGCCAGCAGCGAAACTAGCGGGGGGGGCTACGAGCAGTACTTC.

The chain is built from TRBV7-9 and TRBJ1-4; TRBD1 is a possible D gene (5 bases). CDR1 SEHNR and CDR2 FQNEAQ come from the germline V gene (reference sequence). V dropped 4 bases and J dropped 10 bases, with 16 bases sitting between them. The length of the CDR3 is 14 residues. CDR3 DNA: TGTGCCAGCAGCTATCGGGGGGGAGGGCCAAAACTGTTTTTT. Translated: CASSYRGGGPKLFF.

The chain combines TRBV11-2 with TRBJ2-5, with D perhaps TRBD1 or TRBD2 (5 bases each). Germline CDR1 reads SGHAT; CDR2 reads FQNNGV. The length of the CDR3 is 15 residues. V gave up 4 bases and J gave up 5 bases, with 17 bases separating them. Here the CDR3 DNA reads TGTGCCAGCAGCTCGAACCCCGGGGCAGTGGAGACCCAGTACTTC. Its protein product is CASSSNPGAVETQYF.

The chain combines TRBV28 with TRBJ2-1; either TRBD1 or TRBD2 may supply D (5 bases each). This CDR3 is built from 13 residues. CDR1 and CDR2 from the germline V gene are MDHEN and SYDVKM. V was cut by 6 bases and J by 6 bases, with 12 bases left in between. CDR3 in amino acids: CASRGTSANEQFF. Here the CDR3 DNA reads TGTGCCAGCAGGGGGACGAGTGCCAATGAGCAGTTCTTC.

The V gene is TRBV27, the J gene TRBJ1-5; TRBD1 aligns across 9 bases. The junction had 10 bases not matched to a gene; V was cut back by 9 bases and J by 7 bases. The CDR3 runs to 14 residues. CDR1 and CDR2 (germline): MNHEY, SMNVEV (reference sequence). The CDR3 sequence is CASLRDRVLQPQHF. Here the CDR3 DNA reads TGTGCCAGTCTTCGGGACAGGGTTTTGCAGCCCCAGCATTTT.

The rearrangement links TRBV5-3 to TRBJ1-1; a possible D gene is TRBD1 (5 bases). TRBV5-3 has ORF status, its function being uncertain. V shed 8 bases and J shed 7 bases, with 24 bases lying between them. The CDR3 extends over 15 amino acids. The CDR3 region has the DNA TGTGCCAGTCCAGGAGGGGATTATGAACAAGGTGAAGCTTTCTTT. Protein sequence: CASPGGDYEQGEAFF.

This rearrangement joins TRBV28 to TRBJ1-1; 8 bases match TRBD1. From germline, CDR1 is MDHEN and CDR2 SYDVKM. V lost 5 bases and J lost 10; bases outside the gene matches: 9. This CDR3 comprises 13 residues. CDR3 sequence: CASSTPYRGGAFF. The CDR3 nucleotides read TGTGCCAGCAGTACTCCTTACAGGGGGGGAGCTTTCTTT.

This rearrangement joins TRBV7-9 to TRBJ2-1; 9 bases map to TRBD2. Germline lookup yields CDR1 SEHNR and CDR2 FQNEAQ (reference sequence). The ends lost 5 bases at V and 5 bases at J; junction bases unmatched: 7. The CDR3 is 15 residues long. CDR3 sequence: CASSPSGGTDNEQFF. CDR3 sequence (DNA): TGTGCCAGCAGCCCAAGCGGGGGGACAGACAATGAGCAGTTCTTC.

This rearrangement joins TRBV15 to TRBJ2-5; the D is unclear. The germline V gene has CDR1 LNHNV and CDR2 YYDKDF (reference sequence). This CDR3 has 14 residues. Trimming cost V 0 bases and J 3 bases, with 8 bases left between them. The CDR3 nucleotides are TGTGCCACCAGCAGAGATACTGCAAAAGAGACCCAGTACTTC. Amino acid sequence: CATSRDTAKETQYF.